The text below deals with one T cell receptor beta chain. The CDR3 sequence is 12 residues long. Germline V gives CDR1 ENHRY, CDR2 SYGVKD. Trimming removed 6 bases from V and 4 bases from J, with 9 bases in between. The data stem from a study of T cell clones after liver transplantation. Overall study context: Three of the eight recipients were HCV-positive; the rest had non-autoimmune, non-viral transplant indications.

Only in-frame clones appear in the TCRdb table, and some are missing; sequencing was by immunoSEQ multiplex PCR. The data show 55,000 to 75,000 clones, around 70% seen once. The chain carries TRBV10-3 and TRBJ1-2, with a tentative D call TRBD1 (5 bases). The source of this sequence is a human patient who received a liver transplant. Some T cells may trace back to the graft donor. Sequenced here: CD4+ T cells from blood, sampled at the roughly 16-month timepoint. CDR3 in amino acids: CAIRNGAYGYTF. CDR3 bases: TGTGCCATCAGAAACGGGGCCTATGGCTACACCTTC.